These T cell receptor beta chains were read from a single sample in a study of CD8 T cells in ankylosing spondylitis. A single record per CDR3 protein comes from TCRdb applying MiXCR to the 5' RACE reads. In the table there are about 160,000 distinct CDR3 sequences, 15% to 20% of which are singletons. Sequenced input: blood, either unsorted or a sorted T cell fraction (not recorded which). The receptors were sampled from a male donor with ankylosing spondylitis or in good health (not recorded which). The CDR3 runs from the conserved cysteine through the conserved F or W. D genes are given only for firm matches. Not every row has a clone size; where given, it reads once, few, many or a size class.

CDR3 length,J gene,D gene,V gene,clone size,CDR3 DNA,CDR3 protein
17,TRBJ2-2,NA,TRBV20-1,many,TGCAGTGCCCGTAAAATCCCAGGGTCCTCGAACACCGGGGAGCTGTTTTTT,CSARKIPGSSNTGELFF
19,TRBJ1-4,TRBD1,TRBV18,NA,TGTGCCAGCTCAACCACGCGTCCCGGGACAGGGGAAGGTGCGGGAAAACTGTTTTTT,CASSTTRPGTGEGAGKLFF
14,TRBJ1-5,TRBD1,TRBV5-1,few,TGCGCCAGCAGCATAGGGGGCCCCAATCAGCCCCAGCATTTT,CASSIGGPNQPQHF
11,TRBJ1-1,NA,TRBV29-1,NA,TGCAGCGTTGAAGGGGGGCCCGGGACTTTCTTT,CSVEGGPGTFF
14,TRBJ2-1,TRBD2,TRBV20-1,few,TGCAGTGTCCGACTAGCGGGAGGGAGGAATGAGCAGTTCTTC,CSVRLAGGRNEQFF
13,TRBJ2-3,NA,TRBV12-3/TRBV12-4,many,TGTGCCAGCAGCCCGGGACATGGCGATACGCAGTATTTT,CASSPGHGDTQYF
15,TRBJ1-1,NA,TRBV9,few,TGTGCCAGCAGCGCATTGGGGTGGGGAATCACTGAAGCTTTCTTT,CASSALGWGITEAFF
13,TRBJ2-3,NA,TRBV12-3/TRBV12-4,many,TGTGCCAGCAGTTTTCAGAGCACAGATACGCAGTATTTT,CASSFQSTDTQYF
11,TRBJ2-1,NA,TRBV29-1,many,TGCAGCGCCGGGACCTACAATGAGCAGTTCTTC,CSAGTYNEQFF
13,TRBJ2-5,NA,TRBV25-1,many,TGTGCCAGCAGTCGGGGATTTCGGGAGACCCAGTACTTC,CASSRGFRETQYF
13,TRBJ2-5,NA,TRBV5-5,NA,TGTGCCAGCAGCCCGCTGCTCCGGGAGACCCAGTACTTC,CASSPLLRETQYF
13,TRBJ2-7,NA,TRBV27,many,TGTGCCAGTCAGCAGGGAGTGCGCTACGAGCAGTACTTC,CASQQGVRYEQYF
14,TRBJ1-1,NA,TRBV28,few,TGTGCCAGCAGTTTCGGGGGGGTCTTCACTGAAGCTTTCTTT,CASSFGGVFTEAFF
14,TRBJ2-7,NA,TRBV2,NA,TGTGCCAGCAGTGAAGCAGAGGAATCGAACGAGCAGTACTTC,CASSEAEESNEQYF
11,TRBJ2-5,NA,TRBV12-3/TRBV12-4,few,TGTGCCAGCAGTTCGCAGGTGACCCAGTACTTC,CASSSQVTQYF
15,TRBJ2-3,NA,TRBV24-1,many,TGTGCCACCAGTGACCAAGGACGGTTGAAAGATACGCAGTATTTT,CATSDQGRLKDTQYF
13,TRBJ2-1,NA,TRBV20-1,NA,TGCAGTGCTAGACTTGGTAGCGAGAATGAGCAGTTCTTC,CSARLGSENEQFF
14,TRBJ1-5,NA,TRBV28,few,TGTGCCAGCAGTTTAGAACCGAGCAATCAGCCCCAGCATTTT,CASSLEPSNQPQHF
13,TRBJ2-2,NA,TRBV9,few,TGTGCCAGCAGCGTATTCGGGACCGGGGAGCTGTTTTTT,CASSVFGTGELFF
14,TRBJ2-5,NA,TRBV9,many,TGTGCCAGCAGCGTAGGAACGGGGAGGGAGACCCAGTACTTC,CASSVGTGRETQYF
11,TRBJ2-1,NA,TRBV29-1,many,TGCAGCGCCCGACTAGTGCTTGAGCAGTTCTTC,CSARLVLEQFF
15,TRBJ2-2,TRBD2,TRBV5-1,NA,TGCGCCAGCAGCTTGGTACTAGCGGGAGGTGAGGAGCTGTTTTTT,CASSLVLAGGEELFF
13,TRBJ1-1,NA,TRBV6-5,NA,TGTGCCAGCAGTTACTCGGAAACAACTGAAGCTTTCTTT,CASSYSETTEAFF
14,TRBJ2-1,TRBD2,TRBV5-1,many,TGCGCCAGCATGGCTAGCGGGAGCCTCAGTGAGCAGTTCTTC,CASMASGSLSEQFF
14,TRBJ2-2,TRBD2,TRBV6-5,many,TGTGCCAGCAGTTACGGGAGGGACACCGGGGAGCTGTTTTTT,CASSYGRDTGELFF
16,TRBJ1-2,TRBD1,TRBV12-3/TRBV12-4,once,TGTGCCAGCAGTTGGACAGGGATGGTCGGAGGCTATGGCTACACCTTC,CASSWTGMVGGYGYTF
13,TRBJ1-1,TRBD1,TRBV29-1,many,TGCAGCGTGGCCCGCCCAGGGGGGGCTGAAGCTTTCTTT,CSVARPGGAEAFF
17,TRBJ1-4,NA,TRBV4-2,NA,TGTGCCAGCAGCCAAGATGGCGCCAGGGGCTTTAATAAAAAACTGTTTTTT,CASSQDGARGFNKKLFF
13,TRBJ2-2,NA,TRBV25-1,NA,TGTGCCAGCAGCCTATCGGACACCGGGGAGCTGTTTTTT,CASSLSDTGELFF
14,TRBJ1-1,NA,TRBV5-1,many,TGCGCCAGCAGCCCTGAACAGGGGAACACTGAAGCTTTCTTT,CASSPEQGNTEAFF
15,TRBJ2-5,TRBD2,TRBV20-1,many,TGCAGTGCTAGAGTCCCAGCTAGCGGATTAGAGACCCAGTACTTC,CSARVPASGLETQYF
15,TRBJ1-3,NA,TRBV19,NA,TGTGCCAGTAGTCCACGGACGCCCTCTGGAAACACCATATATTTT,CASSPRTPSGNTIYF
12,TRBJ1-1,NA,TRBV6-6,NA,TGTGCCAGCCGAGGGAGGAACACTGAAGCTTTCTTT,CASRGRNTEAFF
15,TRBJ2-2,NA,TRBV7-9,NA,TGTGCCAGCAGCTTCGATGGCGTGAACACCGGGGAGCTGTTTTTT,CASSFDGVNTGELFF
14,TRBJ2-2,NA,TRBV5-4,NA,TGTACCAGCAGCAGGGAGACTCACACCGGGGAGCTGTTTTTT,CTSSRETHTGELFF
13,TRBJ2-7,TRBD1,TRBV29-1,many,TGCAGCGTAACCGGGACAGGAGGCCTCGAGCAGTACTTC,CSVTGTGGLEQYF
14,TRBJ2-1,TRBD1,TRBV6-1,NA,TGTGCCAGCACCCTGGACAGGGCCCTCAATGAGCAGTTCTTC,CASTLDRALNEQFF
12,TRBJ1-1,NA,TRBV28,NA,TGTGCCAGCAGTCCCCTGTGGACTGAAGCTTTCTTT,CASSPLWTEAFF
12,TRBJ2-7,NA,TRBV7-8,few,TGTGCCAGCAGCTTAGCGACTAGCGAGCAGTACTTC,CASSLATSEQYF
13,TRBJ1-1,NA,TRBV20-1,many,TGCAGTGCTAGGGGACATCTGAACACTGAAGCTTTCTTT,CSARGHLNTEAFF
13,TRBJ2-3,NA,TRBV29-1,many,TGCAGCGTTGAGGGCAGGTTCACAGATACGCAGTATTTT,CSVEGRFTDTQYF
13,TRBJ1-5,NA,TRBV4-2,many,TGTGCCAGCAGCCAAGCGTGGAATCAGCCCCAGCATTTT,CASSQAWNQPQHF
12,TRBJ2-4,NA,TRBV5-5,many,TGTGCCAGCAGTTTAGACGAGAACATTCAGTACTTC,CASSLDENIQYF
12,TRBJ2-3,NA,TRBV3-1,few,TGTGCCAGCAGCCTAGGGGGGCGTTTGCAGTATTTT,CASSLGGRLQYF
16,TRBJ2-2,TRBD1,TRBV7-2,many,TGTGCCAGCACTTCGAGGACAGGAACGAACACCGGGGAGCTGTTTTTT,CASTSRTGTNTGELFF
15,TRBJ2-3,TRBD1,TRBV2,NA,TGTGCCGGCAGCGCCGGGACAGGGTGGACAGATACGCAGTATTTT,CAGSAGTGWTDTQYF
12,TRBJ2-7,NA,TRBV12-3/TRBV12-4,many,TGTGCCAGCAGTCCGAACGGCTACGAGCAGTACTTC,CASSPNGYEQYF
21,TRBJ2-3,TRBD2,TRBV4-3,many,TGCGCCAGCAGCCAGGTCCCGGGACTAGCGGGAGGCTTGAAGGAGACAGATACGCAGTATTTT,CASSQVPGLAGGLKETDTQYF
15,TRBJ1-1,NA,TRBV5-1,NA,TGCGCCAGCAGCTTGGCCCAATCCGTAGCCACTGAAGCTTTCTTT,CASSLAQSVATEAFF
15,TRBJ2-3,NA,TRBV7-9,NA,TGTGCCAGCAGCTTAGCGACAGTTGGCACAGATACGCAGTATTTT,CASSLATVGTDTQYF